Shown below are 28 T cell receptor beta chains from a single sample sequenced in a study of blood T cells in healthy people across ages (dated by TCRdb to 2014 to 2015). The library relied on 5' RACE. These reads were obtained on an Illumina HiSeq 2500. The second PCR ran for roughly 7 to 11 cycles and used a J-beta primer mix along with a sample-barcoded 5' primer. TCRdb redid the processing of the public reads, applying fastp at Q25 and MiXCR, and retained in-frame beta chains. CDR3 protein duplicates are merged, each entry listing the most common genes and DNA. Across this sample there are some 760,000 distinct CDR3 sequences, with 25% seen only once. The ten biggest clones cover under 4.5% of the sample. This sample was shared with a second study, whose subject was T cells of mothers and their children.

Source material: blood. All receptors derive from a boy aged 5-17 years in good health.

This clonotype has only a few counts. V usage is TRBV10-3 and J usage is TRBJ2-5; a weak D match, TRBD2 (5 bases). The end of the DNA aligns better with TRBJ2-7, so the J call may be wrong. This CDR3 spans 14 amino acids. The germline V gene encodes CDR1 ENHRY and CDR2 SYGVKD. The CDR3 loop is CAISDPGFSYEQYF. The CDR3 DNA reads as TGTGCCATCAGTGACCCGGGGTTCTCCTACGAGCAGTACTTC.

The rearrangement joins TRBV20-1 to TRBJ2-5; D may correspond to TRBD1 or TRBD2 (5 bases each). The germline gives CDR1 DFQATT, CDR2 SNEGSKA (reference sequence). V lost 3 bases and J 2 bases, leaving 13 bases between the germline ends. The CDR3 covers 14 residues. DNA for the CDR3: TGCAGTGCTAGGCCGGGACGTTTACAAGAGACCCAGTACTTC. Its translation is CSARPGRLQETQYF.

The chain joins TRBV28 to TRBJ2-7; D is unresolved. This CDR3 has 15 residues. In germline, CDR1 is MDHEN, CDR2 SYDVKM. Trimming removed 6 bases from V and 1 base from J, with 16 bases in between. CDR3 sequence reads: CASRKGSHLSYEQYF. The CDR3 nucleotides read TGTGCCAGCAGGAAGGGATCCCATCTATCCTACGAGCAGTACTTC.

This clonotype has more than one count but fewer than ten. V and J are TRBV18 and TRBJ1-1; no reliable D call. Germline values: CDR1 KGHSH, CDR2 LQKENI. There are 12 residues in the CDR3. The V end lost 4 bases, the J end lost 5 bases, and 8 bases lay between the germline ends. Here the CDR3 reads CASSLRLTEAFF. In nucleotides, the CDR3 is TGTGCCAGCTCACTTAGACTAACTGAAGCTTTCTTT.

This clonotype was observed a few times. The chain uses TRBV9 and TRBJ2-3, with TRBD1 matching 9 bases. CDR3 length: 15 residues. Per germline, CDR1 SGDLS and CDR2 YYNGEE. V gave up 0 bases and J gave up 6 bases; unmatched junction bases: 5. For the CDR3, the DNA is TGTGCCAGCAGCGTAGTAGGGACAGGGCTGGATACGCAGTATTTT. This gives the protein CASSVVGTGLDTQYF.

This clonotype was counted between two and nine times. This sequence joins TRBV12-3 or TRBV12-4 and TRBJ1-5; perhaps TRBD1 as D (6 bases). Trimming shortened V by 2 bases and J by 3 bases, and 14 bases separated the two germline ends. CDR3 length equals 16 residues. The CDR3 reads CASSLLLGGFNQPQHF. CDR3 DNA: TGTGCCAGCAGTTTACTCTTAGGGGGATTCAATCAGCCCCAGCATTTT.

This chain connects TRBV20-1 to TRBJ2-5; 9 bases are a match to TRBD1. CDR1 is DFQATT, CDR2 SNEGSKA, per germline (reference sequence). The V segment lost 3 bases and the J segment 6 bases; nucleotides outside the gene matches: 5. This CDR3 has 13 amino acids. The CDR3 spells CSASRDREKTQYF. Written as DNA, the CDR3 is TGCAGTGCTAGCCGGGACAGGGAAAAGACCCAGTACTTC.

There are a few counts of this clonotype. The genes are TRBV27 and TRBJ1-5; no clear D gene. CDR3 length: 13 amino acids. Looked up from germline, CDR1 is MNHEY and CDR2 is SMNVEV (reference sequence). V lost 7 bases, J lost 6 bases, and 13 bases lay in between. The CDR3 DNA reads as TGTGCCAGCAATAAAGGTGGCATTCAGCCCCAGCATTTT. Its translation is CASNKGGIQPQHF.

This clonotype was counted ten times or more. The rearrangement uses TRBV20-1 and TRBJ2-1; 7 bases align to TRBD2. The CDR3 spans 16 residues. V dropped 0 bases and J dropped 1; count of bases not matched to a gene: 6. Germline-derived CDR1 and CDR2 are DFQATT and SNEGSKA (reference sequence). CDR3 in amino acids: CSARDYRTRSYNEQFF. The CDR3 DNA is TGCAGTGCTAGAGATTATCGGACTAGGTCCTACAATGAGCAGTTCTTC.

This chain links TRBV5-6 with TRBJ2-1, with D unclear. Germline V gene sequence: CDR1 SGHDT, CDR2 YYEEEE. CDR3 size: 14 residues. V was trimmed by 2 bases and J by 13 bases, leaving 19 bases between them. CDR3 sequence: CASSFGRNNAYQFF. CDR3 nucleotide sequence: TGTGCCAGCAGCTTCGGCAGAAACAACGCCTACCAGTTCTTC.

This clonotype was counted a few times. V and J are TRBV5-1 and TRBJ2-2; D gene uncertain. CDR3 length: 12 amino acids. V lost 0 bases and J lost 6, with 3 bases in between. Germline-derived CDR1 and CDR2 are SGHRS and YFSETQ. The CDR3 region has the DNA TGCGCCAGCAGCTTGGCTCCCGGGGAGCTGTTTTTT. This codes for CASSLAPGELFF.

This chain uses TRBV19 with TRBJ2-7; TRBD2 matches at 9 bases. CDR3 length: 15 amino acids. The germline CDR1 and CDR2 sequences are LNHDA and SQIVND (reference sequence). V lost 4 bases and J lost 2; bases outside the gene matches: 6. The DNA for the CDR3 is TGTGCCAGTAGTAGTCTAGCGGGAACCACCTACGAGCAGTACTTC. This sequence encodes CASSSLAGTTYEQYF.

This chain joins TRBV14 and TRBJ2-5, with D possibly matching TRBD1 (6 bases). The CDR3 extends over 17 amino acids. The germline gives CDR1 SGHDN, CDR2 FVKESK. Trimming shortened V by 4 bases and J by 2 bases, and 20 bases separated the two germline ends. CDR3 residues: CASSLRRTGLGQETQYF. The DNA for the CDR3 is TGTGCCAGCAGCCTCCGAAGAACAGGGTTGGGGCAAGAGACCCAGTACTTC.

The J gene is TRBJ1-4, the V gene TRBV7-2; TRBD1 aligns across 10 bases. The length of the CDR3 is 16 residues. V shed 1 base and J 8 bases; nucleotides not matched to a gene: 7. Per germline, CDR1 SGHTA and CDR2 FQGNSA. CDR3 coding DNA: TGTGCCAGCAGCTTAGGGGGACAGGGGTCAGGAGAAAAACTGTTTTTT. Translated: CASSLGGQGSGEKLFF. Combining the CDR3 with reference TRBV7-2 and TRBJ1-4 gives the whole variable domain GAGVSQSPSNKVTEKGKDVELRCDPISGHTALYWYRQSLGQGLEFLIYFQGNSAPDKSGLPSDRFSAERTGGSVSTLTIQRTQQEDSAVYLCASSLGGQGSGEKLFFGSGTQLSVL.

The genes are TRBV7-2 and TRBJ2-1; 9 bases align to TRBD2. Trimming cost V 5 bases and J 1 base; bases outside gene matches: 21. The germline V gene has CDR1 SGHTA and CDR2 FQGNSA. The CDR3 length is 21 residues. CDR3 amino acids: CASSATLQPGGRARSYNEQFF. DNA of the CDR3: TGTGCCAGCAGCGCTACCCTACAGCCAGGCGGGAGGGCCCGGTCCTACAATGAGCAGTTCTTC.

The chain has TRBV29-1 and TRBJ2-1; D possibly corresponds to TRBD1 (5 bases). V gave up 7 bases and J gave up 5 bases, with 18 bases separating them. The V gene's germline CDR1 is SQVTM and CDR2 ANQGSEA. CDR3 length: 14 residues. CDR3 nucleotide sequence: TGCAGCGCAGGAGTAGGGGCCCTTAACAATGAGCAGTTCTTC. Translating gives CSAGVGALNNEQFF.

This clonotype was seen a handful of times. The chain joins TRBV27 to TRBJ2-5; no clear D gene. V shed 0 bases and J shed 2 bases, with 10 bases lying between them. The CDR3 runs to 15 residues. Germline assignment: CDR1 MNHEY and CDR2 SMNVEV (reference sequence). The chain's CDR3 is CASSLSAAPQETQYF. CDR3 nucleotide sequence: TGTGCCAGCAGTTTATCGGCCGCCCCTCAAGAGACCCAGTACTTC.

This clonotype was counted only a few times. V usage is TRBV9 and J usage is TRBJ2-7; TRBD1 is a possible D gene (6 bases). Trimming cost V 4 bases and J 3 bases, with 14 bases left between them. CDR1 and CDR2 (germline): SGDLS, YYNGEE. There are 14 residues in the CDR3. The CDR3 region is CASSQQGNGYEQYF. As DNA, the CDR3 is TGTGCCAGCAGCCAACAGGGAAACGGCTACGAGCAGTACTTC.

The chain couples TRBV28 to TRBJ1-1; TRBD1 aligns across 12 bases. The CDR3 runs to 18 residues. Per germline, CDR1 MDHEN and CDR2 SYDVKM. The V gene end was trimmed by 3 bases and the J gene end by 2 bases; junction bases not matched to a gene: 10. The CDR3 reads CASSLFRDRGLGNTEAFF. The DNA for the CDR3 is TGTGCCAGCAGTTTGTTCCGGGACAGGGGGCTCGGAAACACTGAAGCTTTCTTT.

This clonotype was counted between two and nine times. The chain joins TRBV7-8 to TRBJ2-5, with TRBD2 as a possible D gene (6 bases). The end of the DNA is better explained by TRBJ2-1, so the J call may be wrong. CDR1 and CDR2 (germline): SGHVS, FQNEAQ. This CDR3 contains 15 residues. CDR3 sequence: CASSSGTRDYNEQFF. CDR3 coding DNA: TGTGCCAGCAGCTCCGGGACTCGCGATTACAATGAGCAGTTCTTC.

The chain carries TRBV5-1 and TRBJ2-3; D not resolved. V dropped 2 bases and J dropped 5 bases, with 15 bases sitting between them. This CDR3 region has 15 residues. CDR1 is SGHRS and CDR2 is YFSETQ in the germline V gene. The CDR3 coding sequence is TGCGCCAGCAGCTTAGAGTTTGCAGCGATAGATACGCAGTATTTT. This translates into CASSLEFAAIDTQYF.

The gene calls are TRBV24-1 and TRBJ1-1; TRBD1 agrees at 7 bases. After removal of 9 bases from V and 4 bases from J, the junction contained 7 bases not matched to a gene. Germline CDR1 reads KGHDR; CDR2 reads SFDVKD. The length of the CDR3 is 13 residues. The CDR3 DNA reads TGTGCCACCGAGGGGGCGCGAGGCACTGAAGCTTTCTTT. Translated, it gives CATEGARGTEAFF.

This chain connects TRBV7-9 to TRBJ2-7; 7 bases match TRBD1. Germline V gene data show CDR1 as SEHNR and CDR2 as FQNEAQ (reference sequence). This CDR3 is 16 amino acids long. V dropped 3 bases and J dropped 2; count of bases not matched to a gene: 10. The CDR3 bases are TGTGCCAGCAGCTTGCCCGGGACAGCGGCTACCTACGAGCAGTACTTC. This codes for CASSLPGTAATYEQYF.

CDR3 region: CASSSPGGLAATDTQYF. The CDR3 nucleotides read TGTGCCAGCAGCTCCCCAGGGGGACTAGCGGCAACAGATACGCAGTATTTT. The rearrangement joins TRBV7-9 to TRBJ2-3; TRBD2 matches at 11 bases. J gave up 3 bases and V 4 bases, and 9 bases lay outside the gene matches. The CDR3 runs 17 residues. Germline CDR1 is SEHNR and CDR2 is FQNEAQ (reference sequence).

This clonotype was seen a handful of times. The DNA for the CDR3 is TGTGCCAGCAGTTTTTACCGGGACAGGGGGCATTACGAGCAGTACTTC. Translating it yields CASSFYRDRGHYEQYF. The V call is TRBV28, the J call TRBJ2-7, with TRBD1 identical over 12 bases. The CDR3 has 16 residues. V lost 3 bases to trimming and J lost 4 bases; unmatched junction nucleotides: 7. Germline CDR1 is MDHEN and CDR2 is SYDVKM. The complete variable domain, with remaining parts taken from reference TRBV28 and TRBJ2-7, reads DVKVTQSSRYLVKRTGEKVFLECVQDMDHENMFWYRQDPGLGLRLIYFSYDVKMKEKGDIPEGYSVSREKKERFSLILESASTNQTSMYLCASSFYRDRGHYEQYFGPGTRLTVT.

This clonotype has a single count. The rearrangement joins TRBV6-2 or TRBV6-3 to TRBJ1-2; D might be TRBD1 (6 bases). Germline V gene lookup returns CDR1 MNHEY and CDR2 SVGEGT. The CDR3 totals 16 residues. Trimming removed 4 bases from V and 5 bases from J, with 20 bases in between. The CDR3 coding sequence is TGTGCCAGCAGTTGGGGACTGACCCCTACAGGGTATGGCTACACCTTC. The encoded protein is CASSWGLTPTGYGYTF.

The genes are TRBV14 and TRBJ1-1; 12 positions agree with TRBD1. CDR3 length: 18 amino acids. V trimming: 4 bases; J trimming: 1 base; junction bases outside the gene matches: 10. Germline V gives CDR1 SGHDN, CDR2 FVKESK. The CDR3 DNA is TGTGCCAGCAGCCCCCGGCCGGGACAGGGGGCATGGAACACTGAAGCTTTCTTT. This gives the protein CASSPRPGQGAWNTEAFF.

In its sample, this clonotype was seen a few times. J is TRBJ1-5 and V is TRBV28; 7 positions match TRBD1. This CDR3 comprises 16 residues. The V and J ends lost 6 bases and 0 bases, in that order; junction bases with no gene match: 8. CDR1 MDHEN and CDR2 SYDVKM come from the germline V gene. The CDR3 spells CASRAYRGVSNQPQHF. In DNA form, the CDR3 reads TGTGCCAGCAGGGCTTACAGGGGCGTTAGCAATCAGCCCCAGCATTTT. Complete variable domain (other parts from reference TRBV28 and TRBJ1-5): DVKVTQSSRYLVKRTGEKVFLECVQDMDHENMFWYRQDPGLGLRLIYFSYDVKMKEKGDIPEGYSVSREKKERFSLILESASTNQTSMYLCASRAYRGVSNQPQHFGDGTRLSIL.